The text below deals with one TCR beta chain. What it recognizes is unknown. This record belongs to a study of radiation and T cells in renal cell carcinoma. The study's findings and limits: In blood, top tumor clones expanded by 2 weeks, shrinking by 4.

Time point in this sample: baseline pretreatment blood. The sample's treatment: 15 Gy SBRT to primary tumor, nephrectomy 4 weeks later. CDR3 length: 14 residues. Germline-derived CDR1 and CDR2 are MNHEY and SMNVEV (reference sequence). V was clipped by 2 bases and J by 1 base, with 8 bases between them. The table came from immunoSEQ multiplex PCR; TCRdb's copy has only in-frame clones and leaves some out. The sample contains nearly 50,000 clones, roughly 83% of which appear only once. The TCR originated in a woman aged 65 to 85 with renal cell carcinoma. The V and J genes are TRBV27 and TRBJ2-5; D is undetermined. The material was blood, obtained from a patient whose treatment included radiotherapy and nephrectomy. As DNA, the CDR3 is TGTGCCAGCAGTTTAGGTCAGTCCCAAGAGACCCAGTACTTC. The encoded protein is CASSLGQSQETQYF.